One and the same sample provided the 27 T cell receptor beta chains below, sequenced in a study of blood T cell repertoires in COVID-19. Here immunoSEQ multiplex PCR was the method, and the copy in TCRdb shows in-frame clones only, minus some. Of 200,000 to 250,000 clones listed, 80% to 85% are singletons. The specimen sequenced was peripheral blood. The receptors were gathered from a woman in her fifties or sixties with acute or convalescent COVID-19.

This clone was counted a few times. CDR3: CASSLEGQGSTGELFF. The CDR3 DNA follows: TGTGCCAGCAGCTTGGAGGGACAGGGGTCCACCGGGGAGCTGTTTTTT. The rearrangement links TRBV5-6 to TRBJ2-2; 10 bases are shared with TRBD1. The V gene end was trimmed by 0 bases and the J gene end by 4 bases; junction bases not matched to a gene: 3. This CDR3 has 16 residues. Germline V gives CDR1 SGHDT, CDR2 YYEEEE.

J is TRBJ2-3 and V is TRBV7-2, with D tentatively TRBD2 (5 bases). Germline V gene lookup returns CDR1 SGHTA and CDR2 FQGNSA. The CDR3 consists of 16 residues. V lost 4 bases to trimming and J lost 0 bases, with 14 bases between them. The CDR3 nucleotides are TGTGCCAGCAGCTCGAGGGCCACAACTAGCACAGATACGCAGTATTTT. Encoded protein: CASSSRATTSTDTQYF.

A word on this clone: Relative to the germline gene, one junction end is altered; a read error may explain this. The chain recombines TRBV7-7 with TRBJ2-2; D might be TRBD1 (6 bases). Germline values: CDR1 SSHAT, CDR2 FNYEAQ (reference sequence). This CDR3 has 14 amino acids. This CDR3 is CASSSYTGKGELFF. CDR3 in DNA: TGTGCTAGCAGCTCCTACACAGGGAAGGGGGAGCTGTTTTTT.

V and J are TRBV7-3 and TRBJ1-4, with TRBD1 matching over 9 bases. The germline V gene has CDR1 SGHTA and CDR2 FQGTGA. V shed 4 bases, J shed 7 bases, and the junction held 7 bases outside the gene matches. The CDR3 has 15 residues. CDR3 protein: CASSSTGGRVEKLFF. The CDR3 DNA follows: TGTGCCAGCAGCTCCACAGGGGGCAGAGTTGAAAAACTGTTTTTT.

The V and J genes are TRBV24-1 and TRBJ1-1; the match to TRBD1 covers 9 bases. Trimming removed 4 bases from V and 10 bases from J; junction bases left unmatched: 6. The germline V gene has CDR1 KGHDR and CDR2 SFDVKD. CDR3 length: 13 residues. The CDR3 protein is CATSEGQGTRAFF. The CDR3 DNA reads TGTGCCACCAGTGAGGGACAGGGCACGAGAGCTTTCTTT.

The gene calls are TRBV10-3 and TRBJ1-1; D remains ambiguous. From germline, CDR1 is ENHRY and CDR2 SYGVKD. The CDR3 contains 16 residues. Trimming cost V 4 bases and J 1 base, with 16 bases left between them. The CDR3 is CAISVAVPSSNTEAFF. CDR3 coding DNA: TGTGCCATCAGTGTGGCAGTCCCAAGTTCGAACACTGAAGCTTTCTTT.

The rearrangement joins TRBV2 to TRBJ2-5; tentative D call: TRBD1 (6 bases). This CDR3 is 14 amino acids long. Trimming left V 8 bases short and J 5 bases short, with 18 bases between. Germline loops: CDR1 SNHLY, CDR2 FYNNEI. CDR3 protein: CASSIRGLWETQYF. CDR3 DNA: TGTGCCAGCTCAATTAGGGGGTTGTGGGAGACCCAGTACTTC.

The CDR3 loop is CASSETVTYEQYF. For the CDR3, the DNA is TGTGCCAGCAGTGAAACGGTAACCTACGAGCAGTACTTC. This rearrangement joins TRBV6-1 to TRBJ2-7, with no clear D. V lost 2 bases and J lost 2, with 7 bases in between. Germline V CDR1 and CDR2: MNHNS, SASEGT. This CDR3 spans 13 amino acids.

V is TRBV3-1 (or the pseudogene TRBV3-2) and J is TRBJ1-1; a weak D match, TRBD1 (5 bases). The CDR3 contains 14 residues. Trimming pared 2 bases from V and 4 bases from J, leaving 11 bases between. Germline assignment: CDR1 LGHDT and CDR2 YNNKEL (reference sequence). CDR3 nucleotide sequence: TGTGCCAGCAGCCAAAGGGGTCAGTTCACTGAAGCTTTCTTT. Translated, it gives CASSQRGQFTEAFF.

V is TRBV7-2 and J is TRBJ2-5; TRBD1 is a possible D gene (6 bases). The CDR3 consists of 11 residues. The V gene's germline CDR1 is SGHTA and CDR2 FQGNSA. V was trimmed by 4 bases and J by 9 bases, leaving 9 bases between them. The CDR3 DNA sequence: TGTGCCAGCAGCTCCACAGGGTCCCAGTACTTC. Its translation is CASSSTGSQYF.

This chain uses TRBV6-5 with TRBJ1-4; 9 bases map to TRBD1. Trimming removed 2 bases from V and 8 bases from J; junction bases left unmatched: 6. The CDR3 covers 15 residues. Germline V lookup: CDR1 MNHEY, CDR2 SVGAGI. The CDR3 nucleotides are TGTGCCAGCAGTTACCGTACAGGGGGCGGCGAAAAACTGTTTTTT. As protein: CASSYRTGGGEKLFF.

The chain links TRBV9 to TRBJ2-7; TRBD1 agrees at 9 bases. In germline, CDR1 is SGDLS, CDR2 YYNGEE. Trimming removed 4 bases from V and 8 bases from J; junction bases left unmatched: 7. The CDR3 length is 13 residues. The CDR3 region is CASSREGQGKQYF. The CDR3 coding sequence is TGTGCCAGCAGCAGAGAGGGACAGGGAAAGCAGTACTTC.

The chain is built from TRBV19 and TRBJ1-2; D possibly corresponds to TRBD1 (5 bases). V was shortened by 7 bases and J by 8 bases, with 20 bases between the two germline ends. The CDR3 extends over 14 amino acids. The V gene's germline CDR1 is LNHDA and CDR2 SQIVND (reference sequence). CDR3 nucleotides: TGTGCCAGTACCCCCAATAGGGGTATAGGGGGCTACACCTTC. Protein product: CASTPNRGIGGYTF.

The chain carries TRBV6-2 or TRBV6-3 and TRBJ2-2; weak D call: TRBD2 (6 bases). V lost 5 bases to trimming and J lost 6 bases, with 16 bases between them. CDR1 is MNHEY and CDR2 is SVGEGT in the germline V gene. The CDR3 loop spans 15 amino acids. In DNA, the CDR3 is TGTGCCAGCAGTACCGGGACTCGCGGCGCCGGGGAGCTGTTTTTT. Its protein product is CASSTGTRGAGELFF.

The CDR3 DNA reads as TGTGCCAGCAGCTTAGGGAGGGGGGGATTCCAAGAGACCCAGTACTTC. It specifies CASSLGRGGFQETQYF. This chain joins TRBV13 and TRBJ2-5; D possibly corresponds to TRBD2 (7 bases). Looked up from germline, CDR1 is PRHDT and CDR2 is FYEKMQ (reference sequence). This CDR3 contains 16 residues. The V end lost 0 bases, the J end lost 1 base, and 12 bases lay between the germline ends.

The chain is built from TRBV4-2 and TRBJ1-2; 9 positions match TRBD1. Germline V gene data show CDR1 as LGHNA and CDR2 as YNFKEQ. Trimming at V came to 0 bases and at J to 2 bases, leaving 16 bases not matched to a gene. The length of the CDR3 is 20 residues. CDR3 sequence (DNA): TGTGCCAGCAGCCAAGATTGGCCCCGCGCGGCAACAGGGGGCAACTATGGCTACACCTTC. Encoded protein: CASSQDWPRAATGGNYGYTF.

This clone appeared a single time. The chain carries TRBV18 and TRBJ2-7; 8 nucleotides line up with TRBD2. The CDR3 sequence is 14 residues long. The V gene end was trimmed by 3 bases and the J gene end by 6 bases; junction bases not matched to a gene: 7. The V gene's germline CDR1 is KGHSH and CDR2 LQKENI. CDR3 sequence reads: CASSPLGGGSEQYF. The CDR3 bases are TGTGCCAGCTCACCGCTCGGGGGGGGCTCCGAGCAGTACTTC.

The chain carries TRBV5-1 and TRBJ1-6, with 7 bases matching TRBD1. There are 14 residues in the CDR3. The junction had 2 bases not matched to a gene; V was cut back by 0 bases and J by 8 bases. The germline V gene encodes CDR1 SGHRS and CDR2 YFSETQ. CDR3 in DNA: TGCGCCAGCAGCTTGGACAGGGGTTATTCACCCCTCCACTTT. Its protein is CASSLDRGYSPLHF.

CDR3 residues: CASSLPLGTGISMNTGELFF. In nucleotides, the CDR3 is TGTGCCAGCAGCCTCCCGCTTGGGACAGGGATATCCATGAACACCGGGGAGCTGTTTTTT. The chain is built from TRBV7-8 and TRBJ2-2; 9 bases line up with TRBD1. The trim removed 5 bases at V and 1 base at J, leaving 17 bases unmatched. Germline CDR1 SGHVS, CDR2 FQNEAQ. The CDR3 runs to 20 residues.

The chain employs TRBV25-1 and TRBJ1-3; TRBD1 aligns across 12 bases. From germline, CDR1 is MGHDK and CDR2 SYGVNS. Trimming cost V 2 bases and J 4 bases; bases outside gene matches: 9. The CDR3 covers 18 residues. CDR3 bases: TGTGCCAGCAGTGAACGATACGGGACAGGGGGCTTGGGAAACACCATATATTTT. This encodes CASSERYGTGGLGNTIYF. Full variable domain (rest looked up from reference TRBV25-1 and TRBJ1-3): EADIYQTPRYLVIGTGKKITLECSQTMGHDKMYWYQQDPGMELHLIHYSYGVNSTEKGDLSSESTVSRIRTEHFPLTLESARPSHTSQYLCASSERYGTGGLGNTIYFGEGSWLTVV.

The CDR3 DNA reads as TGCAGCGTTAAAATAAGGGGGTCCTACGAGCAGTACTTC. The encoded protein is CSVKIRGSYEQYF. The J gene is TRBJ2-7, the V gene TRBV29-1; a weak D match, TRBD1 (6 bases). The CDR3 has 13 amino acids. CDR1 SQVTM and CDR2 ANQGSEA come from the germline V gene. Trimming took 5 bases from V and 1 from J, leaving 12 bases between them.

The count of this clone is one. The J gene is TRBJ1-2, the V gene TRBV6-1; TRBD1 matches at 9 bases. Germline lookup yields CDR1 MNHNS and CDR2 SASEGT. The CDR3 has 15 amino acids. The ends lost 0 bases at V and 6 bases at J; junction bases unmatched: 5. For the CDR3, the DNA is TGTGCCAGCAGTGAAGCGCAAGGGACAGGGAATGGCTACACCTTC. Its translation: CASSEAQGTGNGYTF.

This chain connects TRBV19 to TRBJ2-5, with 9 nucleotides matching TRBD2. Germline CDR1 reads LNHDA; CDR2 reads SQIVND (reference sequence). The CDR3 has 14 residues. V dropped 4 bases and J dropped 4; count of bases not matched to a gene: 4. The CDR3 coding sequence is TGTGCCAGTAGTAGGGGACTAGCTGGAGAGACCCAGTACTTC. Protein sequence: CASSRGLAGETQYF.

The chain has TRBV2 and TRBJ2-7; no firm D call. CDR1 SNHLY and CDR2 FYNNEI come from the germline V gene. V dropped 8 bases and J dropped 1 base, with 6 bases sitting between them. CDR3 length: 11 amino acids. The CDR3 region is CASARSYEQYF. The CDR3, as DNA: TGTGCCAGCGCCAGGTCCTACGAGCAGTACTTC.

This chain joins TRBV7-8 and TRBJ2-1, with D possibly being TRBD1 (5 bases). The CDR3 extends over 14 amino acids. The V end lost 1 base, the J end lost 7 bases, and 11 bases lay between the germline ends. Per germline, CDR1 SGHVS and CDR2 FQNEAQ. CDR3 amino acids: CASSLGGIGNEQFF. The CDR3, as DNA: TGTGCCAGCAGCTTAGGGGGCATAGGTAATGAGCAGTTCTTC.

This chain links TRBV18 with TRBJ2-3; perhaps TRBD1 as D (5 bases). Germline CDR1 is KGHSH and CDR2 is LQKENI. With 4 bases removed from V and 5 bases from J, the gap between germline ends came to 10 bases. This CDR3 spans 13 amino acids. The CDR3 DNA sequence: TGTGCCAGCTCACTCCAGGGTCGAGATACGCAGTATTTT. This translates into CASSLQGRDTQYF. Full variable domain (rest looked up from reference TRBV18 and TRBJ2-3): NAGVMQNPRHLVRRRGQEARLRCSPMKGHSHVYWYRQLPEEGLKFMVYLQKENIIDESGMPKERFSAEFPKEGPSILRIQQVVRGDSAAYFCASSLQGRDTQYFGPGTRLTVL.

This rearrangement joins TRBV5-4 to TRBJ2-3; TRBD1 matches at 7 bases. This CDR3 comprises 15 residues. CDR1 and CDR2 (germline): SGHNT, YYREEE (reference sequence). Losses at the gene ends were 4 bases for V and 4 bases for J; bases not matched to a gene: 9. The DNA of the CDR3 is TGTGCCAGCAGCCCAGGGACAGCTAAGGCAGATACGCAGTATTTT. Translated: CASSPGTAKADTQYF.